Reported below is one TCR beta chain. This record comes from a study of blood T cell repertoires in COVID-19. Background on the study: Collection of acute and convalescent COVID-19 samples took place in the United States, Italy and Spain. T cells, B-cell-depleted T cells, or PBMCs provided the cDNA or gDNA that served as material.

The CDR3 runs to 14 residues. Trimming took 10 bases from V and 3 from J; bases not matched to a gene: 7. Germline values: CDR1 MNHEY, CDR2 SMNVEV (reference sequence). Authors' processing steps: Amplification of reference gene primers was used by the study to estimate nucleated cell counts. Clones were read by immunoSEQ multiplex PCR, and TCRdb kept only the in-frame ones, dropping some. V, J and clone size are those of that table, while D and trimming were read from the DNA. The sample has just over 60,000 clones, under 80% seen once; the top ten hold 18%. Specimen: peripheral blood. This clonotype was obtained from a man aged 55 to 69 with acute or convalescent COVID-19. J is TRBJ2-7 and V is TRBV27; 12 bases fit TRBD1. DNA for the CDR3: TGTGCCACGATGGGACAGGGGGCAAACTACGAGCAGTACTTC. Encoded protein: CATMGQGANYEQYF.